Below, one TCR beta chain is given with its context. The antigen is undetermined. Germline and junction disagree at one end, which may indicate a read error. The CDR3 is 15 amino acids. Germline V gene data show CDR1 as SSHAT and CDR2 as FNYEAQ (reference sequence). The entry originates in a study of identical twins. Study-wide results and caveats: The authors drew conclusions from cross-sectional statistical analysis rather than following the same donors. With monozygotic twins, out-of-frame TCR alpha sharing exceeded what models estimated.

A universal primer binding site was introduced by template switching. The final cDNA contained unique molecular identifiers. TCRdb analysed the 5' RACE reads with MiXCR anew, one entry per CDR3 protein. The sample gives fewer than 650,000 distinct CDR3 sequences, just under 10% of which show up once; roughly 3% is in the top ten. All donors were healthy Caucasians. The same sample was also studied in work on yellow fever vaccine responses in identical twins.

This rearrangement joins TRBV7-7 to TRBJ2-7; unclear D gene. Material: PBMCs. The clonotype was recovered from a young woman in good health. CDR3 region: CASSSSPGPAGEQYF. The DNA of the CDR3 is TGTGCTAGCAGCTCCTCTCCCGGGCCTGCCGGAGAGCAGTACTTC.